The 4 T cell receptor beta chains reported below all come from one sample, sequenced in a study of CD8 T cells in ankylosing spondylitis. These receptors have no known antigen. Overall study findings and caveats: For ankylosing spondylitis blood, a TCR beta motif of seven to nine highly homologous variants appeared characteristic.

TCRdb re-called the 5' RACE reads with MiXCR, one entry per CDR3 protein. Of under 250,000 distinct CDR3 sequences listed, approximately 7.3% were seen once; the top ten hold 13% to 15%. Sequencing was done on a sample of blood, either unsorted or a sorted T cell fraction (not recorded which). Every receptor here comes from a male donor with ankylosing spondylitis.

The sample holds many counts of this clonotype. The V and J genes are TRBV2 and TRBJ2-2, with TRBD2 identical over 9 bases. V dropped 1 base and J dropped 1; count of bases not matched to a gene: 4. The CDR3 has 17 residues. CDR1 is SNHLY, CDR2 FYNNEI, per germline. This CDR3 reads CASSEGSGRENTGELFF. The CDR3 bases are TGTGCCAGCAGTGAAGGTAGCGGGAGAGAGAACACCGGGGAGCTGTTTTTT.

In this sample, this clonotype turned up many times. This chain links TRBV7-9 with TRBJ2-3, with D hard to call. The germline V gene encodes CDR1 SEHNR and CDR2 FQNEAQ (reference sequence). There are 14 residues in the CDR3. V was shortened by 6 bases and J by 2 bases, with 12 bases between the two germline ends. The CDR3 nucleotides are TGTGCCAGCAGTCACCCCCTACTCACAGATACGCAGTATTTT. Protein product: CASSHPLLTDTQYF.

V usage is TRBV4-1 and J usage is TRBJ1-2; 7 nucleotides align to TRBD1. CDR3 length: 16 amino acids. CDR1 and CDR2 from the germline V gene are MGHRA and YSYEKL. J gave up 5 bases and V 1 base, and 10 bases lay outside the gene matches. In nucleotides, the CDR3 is TGCGCCAGCAGCCAAGTTTGGGACAGATCAAGATATGGCTACACCTTC. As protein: CASSQVWDRSRYGYTF.

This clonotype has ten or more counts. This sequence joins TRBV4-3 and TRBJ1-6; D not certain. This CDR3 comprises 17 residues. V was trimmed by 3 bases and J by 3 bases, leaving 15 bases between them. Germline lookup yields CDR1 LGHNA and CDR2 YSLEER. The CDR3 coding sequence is TGCGCCAGCAGCCATCTCCCCGGGGAAATCTATAATTCACCCCTCCACTTT. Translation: CASSHLPGEIYNSPLHF.